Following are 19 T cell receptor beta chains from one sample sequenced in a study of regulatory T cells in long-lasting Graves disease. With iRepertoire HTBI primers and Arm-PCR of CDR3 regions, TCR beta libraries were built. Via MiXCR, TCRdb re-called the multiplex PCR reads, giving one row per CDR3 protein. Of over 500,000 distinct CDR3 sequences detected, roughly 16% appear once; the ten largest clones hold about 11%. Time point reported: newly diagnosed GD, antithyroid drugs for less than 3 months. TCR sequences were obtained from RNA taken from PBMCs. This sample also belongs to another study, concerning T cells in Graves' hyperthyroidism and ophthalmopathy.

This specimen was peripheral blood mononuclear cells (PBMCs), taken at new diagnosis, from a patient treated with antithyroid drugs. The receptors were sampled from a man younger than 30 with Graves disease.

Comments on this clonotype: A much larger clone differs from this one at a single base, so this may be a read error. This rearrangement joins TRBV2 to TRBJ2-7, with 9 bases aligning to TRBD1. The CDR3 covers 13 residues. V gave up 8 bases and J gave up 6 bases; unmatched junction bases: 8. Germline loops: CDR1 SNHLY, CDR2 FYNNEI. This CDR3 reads CASGQGPACEQYF. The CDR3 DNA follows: TGTGCCAGCGGACAGGGGCCGGCCTGCGAGCAGTACTTC.

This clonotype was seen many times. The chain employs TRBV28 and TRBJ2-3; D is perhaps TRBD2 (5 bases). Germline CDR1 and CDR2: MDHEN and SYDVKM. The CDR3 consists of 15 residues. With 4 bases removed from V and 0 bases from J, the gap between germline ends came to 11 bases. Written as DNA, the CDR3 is TGTGCCAGCAGTTCGGGCGGGTACAGCACAGATACGCAGTATTTT. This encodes CASSSGGYSTDTQYF. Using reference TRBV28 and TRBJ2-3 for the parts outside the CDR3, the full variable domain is DVKVTQSSRYLVKRTGEKVFLECVQDMDHENMFWYRQDPGLGLRLIYFSYDVKMKEKGDIPEGYSVSREKKERFSLILESASTNQTSMYLCASSSGGYSTDTQYFGPGTRLTVL.

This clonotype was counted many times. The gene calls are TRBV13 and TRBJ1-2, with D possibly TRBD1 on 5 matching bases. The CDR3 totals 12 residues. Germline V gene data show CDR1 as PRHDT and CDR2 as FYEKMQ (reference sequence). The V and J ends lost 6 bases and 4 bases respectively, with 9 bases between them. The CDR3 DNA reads TGTGCCAGCAGTGGCAGGGCCTATGGCTACACCTTC. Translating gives CASSGRAYGYTF.

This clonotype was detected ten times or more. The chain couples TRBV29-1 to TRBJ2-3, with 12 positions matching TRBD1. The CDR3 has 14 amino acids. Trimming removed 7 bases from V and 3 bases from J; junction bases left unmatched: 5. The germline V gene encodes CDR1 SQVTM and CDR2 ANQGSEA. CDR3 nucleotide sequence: TGCAGCGCGTCGGGACAGGGGGCGACAGATACGCAGTATTTT. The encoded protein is CSASGQGATDTQYF.

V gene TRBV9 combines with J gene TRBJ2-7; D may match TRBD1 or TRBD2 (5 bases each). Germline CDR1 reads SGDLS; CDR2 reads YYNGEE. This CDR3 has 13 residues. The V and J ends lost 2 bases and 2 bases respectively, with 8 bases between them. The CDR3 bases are TGTGCCAGCAGCGTCGGGGACCCCTACGAGCAGTACTTC. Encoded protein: CASSVGDPYEQYF.

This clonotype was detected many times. The CDR3 loop is CASRLAGGLAYEQYF. The CDR3 region has the DNA TGTGCCAGCAGATTAGCGGGAGGGCTGGCCTACGAGCAGTACTTC. V and J are TRBV2 and TRBJ2-7; 11 nucleotides align to TRBD2. CDR3 size: 15 residues. The trim removed 6 bases at V and 2 bases at J, leaving 6 bases unmatched. CDR1 and CDR2 (germline): SNHLY, FYNNEI.

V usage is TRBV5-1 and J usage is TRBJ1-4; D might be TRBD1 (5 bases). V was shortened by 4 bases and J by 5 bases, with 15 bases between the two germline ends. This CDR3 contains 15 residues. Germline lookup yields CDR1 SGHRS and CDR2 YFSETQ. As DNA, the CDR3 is TGCGCCAGCAGCCACCGGGGGGGGAGCAATGAAAAACTGTTTTTT. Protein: CASSHRGGSNEKLFF.

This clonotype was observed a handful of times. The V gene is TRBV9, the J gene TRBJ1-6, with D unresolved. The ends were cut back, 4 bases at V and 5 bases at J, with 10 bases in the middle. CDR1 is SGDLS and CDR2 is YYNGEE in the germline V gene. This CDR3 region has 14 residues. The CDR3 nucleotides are TGTGCCAGCAGCCCGCACGGGGATAATTCACCCCTCCACTTT. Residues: CASSPHGDNSPLHF.

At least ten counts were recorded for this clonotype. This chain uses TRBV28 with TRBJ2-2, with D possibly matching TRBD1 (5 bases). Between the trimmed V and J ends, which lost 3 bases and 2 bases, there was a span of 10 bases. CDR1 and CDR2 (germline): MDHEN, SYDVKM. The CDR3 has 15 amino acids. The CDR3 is CASSFVRVNTGELFF. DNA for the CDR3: TGTGCCAGCAGTTTCGTCAGGGTCAACACCGGGGAGCTGTTTTTT.

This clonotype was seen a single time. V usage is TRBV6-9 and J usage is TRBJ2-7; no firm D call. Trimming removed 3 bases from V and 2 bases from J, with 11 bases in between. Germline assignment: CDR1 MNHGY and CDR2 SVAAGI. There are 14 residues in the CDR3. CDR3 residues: CASSYAPSPYEQYF. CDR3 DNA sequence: TGTGCCAGCAGTTACGCCCCTTCACCCTACGAGCAGTACTTC.

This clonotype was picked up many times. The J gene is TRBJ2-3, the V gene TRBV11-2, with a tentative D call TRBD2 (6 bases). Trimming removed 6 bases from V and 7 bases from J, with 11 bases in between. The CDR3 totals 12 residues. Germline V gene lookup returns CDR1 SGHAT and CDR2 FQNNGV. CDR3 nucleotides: TGTGCCAGCAGGACAGCGGGTCATACGCAGTATTTT. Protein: CASRTAGHTQYF.

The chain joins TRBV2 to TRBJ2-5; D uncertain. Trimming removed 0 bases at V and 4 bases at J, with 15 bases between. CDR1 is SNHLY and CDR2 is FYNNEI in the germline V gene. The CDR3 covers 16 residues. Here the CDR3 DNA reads TGTGCCAGCAGTGAAGCGCTTGGTAGGGTCGGAGAGACCCAGTACTTC. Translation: CASSEALGRVGETQYF. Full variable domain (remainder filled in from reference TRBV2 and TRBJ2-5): EPEVTQTPSHQVTQMGQEVILRCVPISNHLYFYWYRQILGQKVEFLVSFYNNEISEKSEIFDDQFSVERPDGSNFTLKIRSTKLEDSAMYFCASSEALGRVGETQYFGPGTRLLVL.

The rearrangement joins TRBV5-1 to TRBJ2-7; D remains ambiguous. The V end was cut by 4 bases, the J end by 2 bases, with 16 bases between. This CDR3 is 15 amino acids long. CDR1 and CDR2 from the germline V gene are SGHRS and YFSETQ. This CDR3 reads CASSPSPLLPYEQYF. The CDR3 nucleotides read TGCGCCAGCAGCCCCAGTCCCCTCCTCCCCTACGAGCAGTACTTC.

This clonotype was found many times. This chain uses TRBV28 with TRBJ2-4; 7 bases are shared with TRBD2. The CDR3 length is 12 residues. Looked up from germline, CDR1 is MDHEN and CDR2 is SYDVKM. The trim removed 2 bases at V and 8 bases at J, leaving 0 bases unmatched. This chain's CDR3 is CASSLGGDIQYF. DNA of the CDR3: TGTGCCAGCAGTTTAGGGGGGGACATTCAGTACTTC.

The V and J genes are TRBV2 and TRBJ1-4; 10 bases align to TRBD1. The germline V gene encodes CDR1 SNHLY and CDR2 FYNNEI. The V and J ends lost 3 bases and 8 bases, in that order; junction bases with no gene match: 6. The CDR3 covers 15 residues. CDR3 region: CASSEAGTGAEKLFF. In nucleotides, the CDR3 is TGTGCCAGCAGTGAGGCTGGGACAGGGGCGGAAAAACTGTTTTTT. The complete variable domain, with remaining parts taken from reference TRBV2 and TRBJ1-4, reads EPEVTQTPSHQVTQMGQEVILRCVPISNHLYFYWYRQILGQKVEFLVSFYNNEISEKSEIFDDQFSVERPDGSNFTLKIRSTKLEDSAMYFCASSEAGTGAEKLFFGSGTQLSVL.

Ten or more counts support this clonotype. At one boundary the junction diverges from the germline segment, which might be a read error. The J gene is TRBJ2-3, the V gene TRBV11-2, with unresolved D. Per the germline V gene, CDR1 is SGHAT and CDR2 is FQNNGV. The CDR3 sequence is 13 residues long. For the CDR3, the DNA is TGTGCCAGCAGCCAGGCCGGAACAGTTACGCAGTATTTT. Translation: CASSQAGTVTQYF. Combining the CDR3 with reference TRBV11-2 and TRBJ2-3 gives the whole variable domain EAGVAQSPRYKIIEKRQSVAFWCNPISGHATLYWYQQILGQGPKLLIQFQNNGVVDDSQLPKDRFSAERLKGVDSTLKIQPAKLEDSAVYLCASSQAGTVTQYFGPGTRLTVL.

CDR3 sequence (DNA): TGTGCCAGCGAAACCCCCCCCGGTGCGGATAGCGGGAGATTTAGGCTATACGAGCAGTACTTC. This sequence encodes CASETPPGADSGRFRLYEQYF. The chain has TRBV6-2 or TRBV6-3 and TRBJ2-7, with 9 bases matching TRBD2. The CDR3 is 21 amino acids. The ends lost 8 bases at V and 4 bases at J; junction bases unmatched: 30. Germline V gene lookup returns CDR1 MNHEY and CDR2 SVGEGT.

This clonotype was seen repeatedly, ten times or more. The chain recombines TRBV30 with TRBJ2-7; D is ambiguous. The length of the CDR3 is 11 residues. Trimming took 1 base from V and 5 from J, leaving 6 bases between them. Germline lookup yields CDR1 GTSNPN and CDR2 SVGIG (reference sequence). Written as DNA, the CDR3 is TGTGCCTGGAGTGGTGGGCACGAGCAGTACTTC. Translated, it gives CAWSGGHEQYF. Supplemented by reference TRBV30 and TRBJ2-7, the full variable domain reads SQTIHQWPATLVQPVGSPLSLECTVEGTSNPNLYWYRQAAGRGLQLLFYSVGIGQISSEVPQNLSASRPQDRQFILSSKKLLLSDSGFYLCAWSGGHEQYFGPGTRLTVT.

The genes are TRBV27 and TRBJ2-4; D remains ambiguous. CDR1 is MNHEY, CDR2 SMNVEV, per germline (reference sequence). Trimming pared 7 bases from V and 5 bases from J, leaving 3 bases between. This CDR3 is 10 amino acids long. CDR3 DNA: TGTGCCAGCACCGAAAACATTCAGTACTTC. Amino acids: CASTENIQYF.